These 26 T cell receptor beta chains were all obtained from the same sample, sequenced in a study of blood T cell repertoires in COVID-19. The repertoire was sequenced with immunoSEQ multiplex PCR; TCRdb's copy has only in-frame clones and lacks some. The sample holds about 310,000 clones; approximately 89% are singletons and the top ten take roughly a tenth. Sequenced sample: PBMCs or T cells enriched from blood (not recorded which). The receptors come from a woman between 35 and 50 years old who had recovered from COVID-19.

The V gene is TRBV2, the J gene TRBJ1-5; D uncertain. Germline assignment: CDR1 SNHLY and CDR2 FYNNEI. Trimming took 3 bases from V and 0 from J, leaving 6 bases between them. The CDR3 contains 14 residues. The CDR3 sequence is CASSEGVSNQPQHF. The CDR3 region has the DNA TGTGCCAGCAGTGAGGGCGTTAGCAATCAGCCCCAGCATTTT.

The V call is TRBV19, the J call TRBJ2-7, with D tentatively TRBD2 (5 bases). V was cut by 5 bases and J by 7 bases, with 15 bases left in between. Germline CDR1 LNHDA, CDR2 SQIVND (reference sequence). There are 13 residues in the CDR3. The DNA for the CDR3 is TGTGCCAGTAGTGTAGCTAGCTCCCAGGAGCAGTACTTC. It yields the protein CASSVASSQEQYF.

V gene TRBV25-1 combines with J gene TRBJ2-1; 7 bases agree with TRBD2. The germline CDR1 and CDR2 sequences are MGHDK and SYGVNS. CDR3 length equals 15 residues. Trimming removed 7 bases from V and 4 bases from J; junction bases left unmatched: 10. The CDR3 spells CASTREGSPYNEQFF. The CDR3 DNA reads as TGTGCCAGCACCAGGGAGGGGTCACCTTACAATGAGCAGTTCTTC.

This clone has just one count. The chain carries TRBV6-5 and TRBJ2-7; D perhaps matches TRBD2 (6 bases). In germline, CDR1 is MNHEY, CDR2 SVGAGI. The V end was cut by 0 bases, the J end by 0 bases, with 12 bases between. This CDR3 comprises 16 residues. CDR3 bases: TGTGCCAGCAGTTACTCGGGACGGGGGTACTCCTACGAGCAGTACTTC. Translating gives CASSYSGRGYSYEQYF.

The chain joins TRBV19 to TRBJ1-5, with D perhaps TRBD1 (5 bases). The CDR3 totals 18 residues. The germline V gene has CDR1 LNHDA and CDR2 SQIVND (reference sequence). Trimming left V 4 bases short and J 4 bases short, with 23 bases between. Here the CDR3 reads CASSKGQPYPIGNQPQHF. As DNA, the CDR3 is TGTGCCAGTAGTAAAGGACAACCGTATCCGATAGGGAATCAGCCCCAGCATTTT.

This clone appeared once. CDR3 DNA: TGTGCCAGCAGCTCTAAACAGGGGTTACCCCTCCACTTT. The encoded protein is CASSSKQGLPLHF. The chain joins TRBV7-3 to TRBJ1-6, with 7 positions matching TRBD1. There are 13 residues in the CDR3. V lost 4 bases to trimming and J lost 12 bases; unmatched junction nucleotides: 6. The germline CDR1 and CDR2 sequences are SGHTA and FQGTGA.

The J gene is TRBJ2-2, the V gene TRBV12-5; D uncertain. V dropped 5 bases and J dropped 5 bases, with 18 bases sitting between them. Germline V gene data show CDR1 as LGHNT and CDR2 as FRNRAP. This CDR3 has 16 residues. The CDR3 nucleotides are TGTGCTAGTGGTCCCGTCAGCGTCGCCGGAACCGGGGAGCTGTTTTTT. Its translation: CASGPVSVAGTGELFF.

Details on this clone: At one boundary the junction diverges from the germline segment, which might be a read error. The chain recombines TRBV7-9 with TRBJ2-3; 10 bases agree with TRBD2. The length of the CDR3 is 15 residues. The germline CDR1 and CDR2 sequences are SEHNR and FQNEAQ (reference sequence). In DNA form, the CDR3 reads TGTGCCAGCAGCGTAGCGGGGGGAAGCGCGAATACGCAGTATTTT. Translation: CASSVAGGSANTQYF.

The rearrangement uses TRBV29-1 and TRBJ1-2; D gene ambiguous. CDR3 length: 12 residues. CDR1 and CDR2 (germline): SQVTM, ANQGSEA. Trimming shortened V by 2 bases and J by 8 bases, and 12 bases separated the two germline ends. The CDR3 sequence: CSVEHGSGGYTF. For the CDR3, the DNA is TGCAGCGTTGAACACGGGTCTGGAGGCTACACCTTC. Supplemented by reference TRBV29-1 and TRBJ1-2, the full variable domain reads SAVISQKPSRDICQRGTSLTIQCQVDSQVTMMFWYRQQPGQSLTLIATANQGSEATYESGFVIDKFPISRPNLTFSTLTVSNMSPEDSSIYLCSVEHGSGGYTFGSGTRLTVV.

As DNA, the CDR3 is TGCGCCAGCAGCTTGGGCGGTAGCTCCTATAATTCACCCCTCCACTTT. Translation: CASSLGGSSYNSPLHF. This sequence joins TRBV5-1 and TRBJ1-6; the D is unclear. CDR1 is SGHRS and CDR2 is YFSETQ in the germline V gene. The germline V and J ends were trimmed by 0 bases and 0 bases, with 7 bases remaining between them. This CDR3 has 16 residues.

This chain uses TRBV5-1 with TRBJ2-1, with TRBD2 matching over 11 bases. Germline V lookup: CDR1 SGHRS, CDR2 YFSETQ. The V gene end was trimmed by 0 bases and the J gene end by 2 bases; junction bases not matched to a gene: 10. The CDR3 is 19 amino acids. In DNA, the CDR3 is TGCGCCAGCAGCTTGGTTCGGGTAGCGGGGGGGCAAGCCTACAATGAGCAGTTCTTC. This encodes CASSLVRVAGGQAYNEQFF.

This clone was counted a few times. The chain uses TRBV28 and TRBJ1-2, with a tentative D call TRBD1 (6 bases). The CDR3 loop spans 14 amino acids. Trimming shortened V by 7 bases and J by 8 bases, and 20 bases separated the two germline ends. Per germline, CDR1 MDHEN and CDR2 SYDVKM. CDR3 sequence (DNA): TGTGCCAGCACCCGACAGGCAGGGTTCGGGGGCTACACCTTC. The encoded protein is CASTRQAGFGGYTF.

The chain links TRBV2 to TRBJ1-2; D is unresolved. The CDR3 runs to 15 residues. V lost 5 bases, J lost 0 bases, and 13 bases lay in between. The germline CDR1 and CDR2 sequences are SNHLY and FYNNEI. DNA of the CDR3: TGTGCCAGCAGTACCGGCCGGGTCTCTAACTATGGCTACACCTTC. The encoded protein is CASSTGRVSNYGYTF.

The rearrangement links TRBV7-2 to TRBJ2-1; 12 positions agree with TRBD2. J lost 0 bases, V lost 4 bases, and 10 bases had no gene match. Germline lookup yields CDR1 SGHTA and CDR2 FQGNSA. The CDR3 extends over 19 amino acids. CDR3 DNA: TGTGCCAGCAGCTCCTTGGGGACTAGCGGGCGCGGCTCCTACAATGAGCAGTTCTTC. Translation gives CASSSLGTSGRGSYNEQFF.

The chain employs TRBV12-5 and TRBJ2-1, with TRBD2 identical over 7 bases. Trimming cost V 0 bases and J 4 bases; bases outside gene matches: 6. The V gene's germline CDR1 is LGHNT and CDR2 FRNRAP. This CDR3 has 16 amino acids. The CDR3 spells CASGLVRGAGYNEQFF. The CDR3 region has the DNA TGTGCTAGTGGTTTGGTACGTGGAGCGGGATACAATGAGCAGTTCTTC. The complete variable domain, with remaining parts taken from reference TRBV12-5 and TRBJ2-1, reads DARVTQTPRHKVTEMGQEVTMRCQPILGHNTVFWYRQTMMQGLELLAYFRNRAPLDDSGMPKDRFSAEMPDATLATLKIQPSEPRDSAVYFCASGLVRGAGYNEQFFGPGTRLTVL.

This rearrangement joins TRBV28 to TRBJ1-2; 9 positions match TRBD1. The germline gives CDR1 MDHEN, CDR2 SYDVKM. V lost 7 bases, J lost 5 bases, and 14 bases stayed unmatched. The CDR3 totals 16 residues. CDR3 bases: TGTGCCAGCAACATAAACCCCGGGACAGGGAAATATGGCTACACCTTC. Protein sequence: CASNINPGTGKYGYTF.

This clone has only one observation. The chain couples TRBV19 to TRBJ1-5; 8 bases align to TRBD1. The ends lost 5 bases at V and 6 bases at J; junction bases unmatched: 3. CDR1 and CDR2 (germline): LNHDA, SQIVND (reference sequence). This CDR3 is built from 13 residues. The DNA of the CDR3 is TGTGCCAGTAGTCTACAGGGGGTTCAGCCCCAGCATTTT. As protein: CASSLQGVQPQHF.

CDR3 in amino acids: CASSEPGTGIYEQYF. In DNA form, the CDR3 reads TGTGCCAGCAGTGAACCCGGGACAGGGATCTACGAGCAGTACTTC. The chain recombines TRBV28 with TRBJ2-7; 9 positions agree with TRBD1. Looked up from germline, CDR1 is MDHEN and CDR2 is SYDVKM. The CDR3 is 15 amino acids. Unmatched junction bases numbered 8, after V lost 5 bases and J lost 3 bases.

The chain is built from TRBV9 and TRBJ2-5; D remains unclear. This CDR3 region has 16 residues. Germline V gives CDR1 SGDLS, CDR2 YYNGEE. Trimming cost V 0 bases and J 2 bases, with 14 bases left between them. In nucleotides, the CDR3 is TGTGCCAGCAGCGTAGGTTTTTTTAACAGACAAGAGACCCAGTACTTC. Amino acids: CASSVGFFNRQETQYF.

The chain combines TRBV3-1 (or the pseudogene TRBV3-2) with TRBJ2-3, with 16 bases fitting TRBD2. CDR1 and CDR2 from the germline V gene are LGHDT and YNNKEL (reference sequence). The trim removed 6 bases at V and 5 bases at J, leaving 8 bases unmatched. The CDR3 loop spans 17 amino acids. The CDR3 DNA reads TGTGCCAGCAGTTACAGGGGACTAGCGGGAGGGGGAGATACGCAGTATTTT. Amino acids: CASSYRGLAGGGDTQYF.

The genes are TRBV7-6 and TRBJ1-1; D not certain. With 2 bases removed from V and 0 bases from J, the gap between germline ends came to 7 bases. CDR1 is SGHVS, CDR2 FNYEAQ, per germline. The CDR3 runs 14 residues. The CDR3 DNA follows: TGTGCCAGCAGCTTAAACAGCATGAACACTGAAGCTTTCTTT. Amino acids: CASSLNSMNTEAFF.

The rearrangement uses TRBV10-3 and TRBJ1-1; 7 bases are shared with TRBD1. The V gene end was trimmed by 9 bases and the J gene end by 4 bases; junction bases not matched to a gene: 11. The CDR3 is 14 amino acids. Germline CDR1 ENHRY, CDR2 SYGVKD. CDR3 sequence: CAISPGQSPTEAFF. The CDR3 coding sequence is TGTGCCATTTCACCGGGACAGAGTCCCACTGAAGCTTTCTTT.

The table lists this clone with a count of one. The chain carries TRBV12-3 or TRBV12-4 and TRBJ2-5, with D maybe TRBD1 (5 bases). V was clipped by 1 base and J by 5 bases, with 8 bases between them. This CDR3 has 13 amino acids. The CDR3 protein is CASSLGGLETQYF. The DNA of the CDR3 is TGTGCCAGCAGTTTAGGGGGCCTCGAGACCCAGTACTTC.

The chain combines TRBV5-6 with TRBJ1-3; D remains ambiguous. Germline CDR1 reads SGHDT; CDR2 reads YYEEEE. The V end lost 5 bases, the J end lost 0 bases, and 12 bases lay between the germline ends. There are 15 residues in the CDR3. CDR3 protein: CASRSGLSSGNTIYF. DNA for the CDR3: TGTGCCAGCAGGTCTGGACTATCCTCTGGAAACACCATATATTTT.

This sequence joins TRBV21-1 and TRBJ1-3. TRBV21-1 is termed a pseudogene. The CDR3 is made up of 15 amino acids. In DNA, the CDR3 is TGTGCCAGCAGCATCCGGGGGGTCTCTGGAAACACCATATATTTT. As protein: CASSIRGVSGNTIYF.

The chain joins TRBV11-3 to TRBJ2-1; the D gene is possibly TRBD2 (6 bases). Between the trimmed V and J ends, which lost 5 bases and 3 bases, there was a span of 17 bases. There are 16 residues in the CDR3. CDR1 and CDR2 (germline): SGHNT, YENEEA. CDR3 amino acids: CASSPRTAGFYNEQFF. The CDR3 DNA reads TGTGCCAGCAGCCCTCGGACTGCGGGATTCTACAATGAGCAGTTCTTC.